Described below is a single T cell receptor beta chain sequence and its context. Its target is unknown. This CDR3 has 15 amino acids. With 0 bases clipped from V and 6 bases from J, the junction kept 6 bases outside the gene matches. Germline-derived CDR1 and CDR2 are SGDLS and YYNGEE. This specimen belongs to a study of cytomegalovirus exposure and HLA in healthy donors. Regarding the study as a whole: There were some public TCRs occurring in many donors, but most TCR sequences were rare. There were over 150 TCR beta chains listed as cytomegalovirus-associated. Using the classifier, cytomegalovirus status was reportedly diagnosed with high specificity and sensitivity.

TCRdb's copy holds only in-frame clones and misses some; the assay was immunoSEQ multiplex PCR. Altogether about 220,000 clones are present, 75% to 95% being singletons, with the ten largest covering around 1%. From the 120-subject validation cohort, which was separate from the roughly 670-subject first cohort, the donors were drawn. The receptor comes from a woman under 30 in good health and CMV-seronegative. Source material: PBMCs. This sequence joins TRBV9 and TRBJ2-1; 7 nucleotides line up with TRBD2. The CDR3, as DNA: TGTGCCAGCAGCGTAGTGACGGGAGGAGGCAATGAGCAGTTCTTC. Translating gives CASSVVTGGGNEQFF.